This record covers a single T cell receptor (beta chain). What it binds is not known. The source of the sample is a study of T cell responses to AZD1222 COVID-19 vaccine. The CDR3 totals 11 residues. V was shortened by 3 bases and J by 4 bases, with 3 bases between the two germline ends. Study-level findings and limits: Vaccination with two AZD1222 doses was followed by a rise in Spike-specific TCR breadth and depth.

TCRdb's copy holds only in-frame clones and misses some; the assay was immunoSEQ multiplex PCR. This table holds about 110,000 clones, 91% found once. The sequenced sample was peripheral blood, obtained on day 0 of AZD1222 vaccination. The chain carries TRBV12-3 or TRBV12-4 and TRBJ1-1; D is unresolved. The source is an adult in good health. The CDR3 region has the DNA TGTGCCAGCAGTTTGGGCACTGAAGCTTTCTTT. It codes for CASSLGTEAFF.